A selection of T cell receptor beta chains follows, all from one sample in a study of PD-1 and CTLA-4 blockade in melanoma. Repertoires were generated with immunoSEQ multiplex PCR, while TCRdb's copy carries only in-frame clones and drops some. There are tens of thousands of clones in the sample; approximately 90% occur only once, and about 8% lies in the top ten. The sample was CD8+ T cells from peripheral blood, taken from a patient given anti-PD-1 treatment. The receptors were gathered from a human donor with melanoma. CDR3s include the opening cysteine and the closing phenylalanine or tryptophan. A D gene is named only where the DNA matches it firmly. Clone size, where shown, is once, few, many, or a class for clones that have expanded.

j_call,v_call,clone_size,d_call,cdr3_nt,cdr3_aa
TRBJ2-2,TRBV6-5,NA,TRBD2,TGTGCCAGCAGTTGGGGACTAGCGCTCGGGGAGCTGTTTTTT,CASSWGLALGELFF
TRBJ2-6,TRBV28,NA,NA,TGTGCCAGCAGTTTAACTCAGGGTGGGGCCAACGTCCTGACTTTC,CASSLTQGGANVLTF
TRBJ1-1,TRBV18,NA,NA,TGTGCCAGCTCACCTGGGACATCAGCTGAAGCTTTCTTT,CASSPGTSAEAFF
TRBJ1-1,TRBV28,NA,NA,TGTGCCAGCAGCACCTTGAACACTGAAGCTTTCTTT,CASSTLNTEAFF
TRBJ2-2,TRBV4-1,NA,NA,TGCGCCAGCAGCAAAGTAGACTACACCGGGGAGCTGTTTTTT,CASSKVDYTGELFF
TRBJ2-1,TRBV28,NA,NA,TGTGCCAGCAGTCCATCCTACAATGAGCAGTTCTTC,CASSPSYNEQFF
TRBJ1-2,TRBV29-1,NA,NA,TGCAGCGTTGAAGATCAGCAGGAAGGCTACACCTTC,CSVEDQQEGYTF
TRBJ1-1,TRBV7-9,NA,NA,TGCGGGATAACTGAAGCTTTCTTT,CGITEAFF
TRBJ2-7,TRBV6-6,NA,NA,TGTGCCAGCAGTTACTCGAGTGAGCAGTACTTC,CASSYSSEQYF
TRBJ1-5,TRBV3-1/TRBV3-2,NA,NA,TGTGCCAGCAGCCCTCCCGGACTGTTTCAGCCCCAGCATTTT,CASSPPGLFQPQHF
TRBJ1-1,TRBV30,once,NA,TGTGCCTGGAGCTCTGGGGGGGGAAGCACTGAAGCTTTCTTT,CAWSSGGGSTEAFF
TRBJ1-1,TRBV11-2,NA,TRBD1,TGTGCCAGCAGCTTAACGGGACAGGCACTACAGGCTTTCTTT,CASSLTGQALQAFF
TRBJ1-4,TRBV7-9,NA,NA,TGTGCCAGCAGCCCGGGGACGGAAACAACTAATGAAAAACTGTTTTTT,CASSPGTETTNEKLFF
TRBJ2-1,TRBV5-1,once,TRBD2,TGCGCCAGCAGCTTGGGGGGACTAGCGGGATTGCGGATCTACAATGAGCAGTTCTTC,CASSLGGLAGLRIYNEQFF
TRBJ1-2,TRBV28,NA,NA,TGTGCCAGCAGTTTTCCTAGTGGACGGTCCTATGGCTACACCTTC,CASSFPSGRSYGYTF
TRBJ2-3,TRBV19,NA,NA,TGTGCCAGTAGTCCATGGACAGCCGCCACAGATACGCAGTATTTT,CASSPWTAATDTQYF
TRBJ1-2,TRBV29-1,NA,NA,TGCAGCGTCCCCCGAGGAGTAGGGACTGGAGATGGCTACACCTTC,CSVPRGVGTGDGYTF
TRBJ2-2,TRBV3-1/TRBV3-2,NA,NA,TGTGCCAGCAGCCAACTTCTACCGGGGAAGTCCGGGGAGCTGTTTTTT,CASSQLLPGKSGELFF
TRBJ2-1,TRBV4-1,NA,NA,TGCGCCAGCAGCCAGATCTTAACCTACAATGAGCAGTTCTTC,CASSQILTYNEQFF
TRBJ2-7,TRBV27,NA,TRBD2,TGTGCCAGCAGTTCAGGGACTAGCGGGTACGAGCAGTACTTC,CASSSGTSGYEQYF
TRBJ2-1,TRBV14,NA,NA,TGTGCCAGCAGCCAAGCAAACCGCTACAATGAGCAGTTCTTC,CASSQANRYNEQFF
TRBJ2-2,TRBV2,NA,TRBD2,TGTGCCACCGCAAGCGGGGGGGGCACCGGGGAGCTGTTTTTT,CATASGGGTGELFF
TRBJ2-1,TRBV6-5,NA,NA,TGTGCCAGCAAGCCGGGAGTTGAGCAGTTCTTC,CASKPGVEQFF
TRBJ2-1,TRBV28,NA,NA,TGTGCCAGCAGACGAGCGGAACTTGAGCAGTTCTTC,CASRRAELEQFF
TRBJ1-2,TRBV9,NA,TRBD1,TGTGCCAGCAGCGGAGACGACAGGGCCTATGGCTACACCTTC,CASSGDDRAYGYTF
TRBJ2-2,TRBV4-1,NA,NA,TGCGCCAGCAGCCAAGATAGGGGGGCAGGGGGGGAGCTGTTTTTT,CASSQDRGAGGELFF
TRBJ1-1,TRBV5-8,NA,TRBD1,TGTGCCAGCAGCTTTGGAGGTCACAGGGGGTTGGACACTGAAGCTTTCTTT,CASSFGGHRGLDTEAFF
TRBJ2-1,TRBV19,NA,TRBD1,TGTGCCAGTAGTAGCAGCGGACAGGGATGGGTCATTGAGCAGTTCTTC,CASSSSGQGWVIEQFF
TRBJ2-1,TRBV9,NA,TRBD2,TGTGCCAGCAGCGTAGAGGGACTAGCAGATTACAATGAGCAGTTCTTC,CASSVEGLADYNEQFF
TRBJ2-5,TRBV7-9,once,TRBD2,TGTGCCAGCAGCCTGAGCGGGGAGGTGGACGAGGTGGACCCCGCGACCCAGTACTTC,CASSLSGEVDEVDPATQYF
TRBJ1-6,TRBV4-1,NA,TRBD1,TGCGCCAGCAGCCACACCTCAGGGGGCATGAATTCACCCCTCCACTTT,CASSHTSGGMNSPLHF
TRBJ2-2,TRBV18,NA,TRBD1,TGTGCCAGCCTACCTACAGGGGGCGACACCGGGGAGCTGTTTTTT,CASLPTGGDTGELFF
TRBJ2-3,TRBV5-1,NA,TRBD2,TGCGCCAGCAGCTCCCGGGGGGGCACAGATACGCAGTATTTT,CASSSRGGTDTQYF
TRBJ2-7,TRBV6-6,NA,NA,TGTGCCAGCAGTTTTTTCGGCGGGGCAGACGAGCAGTACTTC,CASSFFGGADEQYF
TRBJ2-7,TRBV5-1,NA,TRBD2,TGCGCCAGCAGCTTGACTCCGGGACTAGCGGGAGGAGAGCAGTACTTC,CASSLTPGLAGGEQYF
TRBJ1-1,TRBV6-1,NA,NA,TGTGCCAGCATCTTCGGGGAGGACACTGAAGCTTTCTTT,CASIFGEDTEAFF
TRBJ1-5,TRBV27,once,NA,TGTGCCAGCAGTTCCCAGCCATATAGCAATCAGCCCCAGCATTTT,CASSSQPYSNQPQHF
TRBJ2-7,TRBV6-5,NA,NA,TGTGCCAGCCGGGGCTACGAGCAGTACTTC,CASRGYEQYF
TRBJ2-7,TRBV30,NA,NA,TGTGCCTGGAGTGCCAAGGGGTACGAGCAGTACTTC,CAWSAKGYEQYF
TRBJ1-1,TRBV30,NA,TRBD1,TGTGCCTGGAGCTGGACAGGGGGCAAAGCTTTCTTT,CAWSWTGGKAFF
TRBJ2-5,TRBV27,NA,TRBD2,TGTGCCAGCAGTTCTATAGCGGGGGGCGACGAGACCCAGTACTTC,CASSSIAGGDETQYF
TRBJ2-5,TRBV7-6,once,NA,TGTGCCAGCAGCTTAGCGCATGACCTCCCGGAGACCCAGTACTTC,CASSLAHDLPETQYF
TRBJ1-6,TRBV20-1,NA,NA,TGCAGTGCTAGTCATCCAGGGGATAATTCACCCCTCCACTTT,CSASHPGDNSPLHF
TRBJ1-6,TRBV28,NA,NA,TGTGCCAGCAGTTTCTTCTCCCGAGGGACGGATCCCCTCCACTTT,CASSFFSRGTDPLHF
TRBJ1-6,TRBV9,NA,NA,TGTGCCAGCAGCAACAGGGTTGAGGAGAATTCACCCCTCCACTTT,CASSNRVEENSPLHF
TRBJ1-4,TRBV2,once,NA,TGTGCCAGCAGGGGGCCTGAGGGCGAAAAACTGTTTTTT,CASRGPEGEKLFF
TRBJ1-5,TRBV10-3,NA,TRBD1,TGTGCCATCAGTGAGACGGAGGGGGCGTATCAGCCCCAGCATTTT,CAISETEGAYQPQHF
TRBJ1-1,TRBV14,once,NA,TGTGCCAGCAGCGAGCGAGGGGCGCTGAACACTGAAGCTTTCTTT,CASSERGALNTEAFF
TRBJ1-1,TRBV30,NA,NA,TGTGCCTGGAGTGAGGGACCGCCGAACACTGAAGCTTTCTTT,CAWSEGPPNTEAFF
TRBJ2-7,TRBV7-9,NA,TRBD2,TGTGCCAGCAGCTTATTGAGCGGGGCCTCCTACGAGCAGTACTTC,CASSLLSGASYEQYF
TRBJ1-5,TRBV27,NA,NA,TGTGCCAGCAGCCCTGGACTGATTTGGGATTCATGGGGCAATCAGCCCCAGCATTTT,CASSPGLIWDSWGNQPQHF
TRBJ2-3,TRBV10-2,NA,NA,TGCGCCAGCAGGGCGGACTTCACAGATACGCAGTATTTT,CASRADFTDTQYF
TRBJ2-2,TRBV7-2,NA,TRBD2,TGTGCCAGCAGCTTACCTAGGGAGGGACCGAACACCGGGGAGCTGTTTTTT,CASSLPREGPNTGELFF
TRBJ2-1,TRBV9,once,TRBD2,TGTGCCAGCAGCTGGACCGGGGAGGGTGAGCAGTTCTTC,CASSWTGEGEQFF
TRBJ2-5,TRBV27,NA,NA,TGTGCCAGCAGTCAAATCCTTGGGGGGTACGGGGAGACCCAGTACTTC,CASSQILGGYGETQYF